These 13 T cell receptor beta chains share one sample of origin, sequenced in a study of identical twins. TCRdb itself ran the 5' RACE reads through MiXCR, one entry per CDR3 protein. The repertoire holds fewer than 250,000 distinct CDR3 sequences, with approximately 7% as singletons. The same specimen was also included in a second study, on yellow fever vaccine responses in identical twins.

The sample was memory (CD45RO+) T cells sorted from blood. These receptors were collected from a woman aged 18-30 years in good health.

This sequence joins TRBV6-4 and TRBJ2-1; 8 bases line up with TRBD2. Germline V CDR1 and CDR2: MRHNA, SNTAGT. Losses at the gene ends were 6 bases for V and 4 bases for J; bases not matched to a gene: 8. CDR3 length equals 15 residues. Written as DNA, the CDR3 is TGTGCCAGCAGCCAGTCGGCTAGCGGGTACAATGAGCAGTTCTTC. Amino acid sequence: CASSQSASGYNEQFF.

The rearrangement uses TRBV5-1 and TRBJ2-1, with TRBD2 identical over 14 bases. The CDR3 runs to 17 residues. The germline CDR1 and CDR2 sequences are SGHRS and YFSETQ. With 3 bases clipped from V and 3 bases from J, the junction kept 5 bases outside the gene matches. This CDR3 is CASSSRLAGGLYNEQFF. In nucleotides, the CDR3 is TGCGCCAGCAGCTCCCGACTAGCGGGGGGGCTCTACAATGAGCAGTTCTTC.

The genes are TRBV11-2 and TRBJ2-7, with TRBD1 matching over 7 bases. There are 20 residues in the CDR3. The germline CDR1 and CDR2 sequences are SGHAT and FQNNGV. V was pared by 5 bases and J by 5 bases, with 27 bases of the junction left unmatched. In DNA form, the CDR3 reads TGTGCCAGCAGCCCTAGAAGCCCCCCCCGGACAGGATTGAAATCGGACGAGCAGTACGTC. Amino acid sequence: CASSPRSPPRTGLKSDEQYV.

This clonotype was recorded a few times. The chain joins TRBV24-1 to TRBJ2-1, with 10 bases fitting TRBD2. The trim removed 1 base at V and 8 bases at J, leaving 7 bases unmatched. In germline, CDR1 is KGHDR, CDR2 SFDVKD. This CDR3 is built from 16 residues. CDR3: CATSDFGTSDNYEQFF. The DNA of the CDR3 is TGTGCCACCAGTGATTTTGGGACTAGCGATAACTATGAGCAGTTCTTC.

This clonotype was seen only a few times. The genes are TRBV4-1 and TRBJ2-1; 9 bases are a match to TRBD2. The CDR3 is 16 residues long. V lost 0 bases, J lost 10 bases, and 10 bases stayed unmatched. The germline gives CDR1 MGHRA, CDR2 YSYEKL. DNA of the CDR3: TGCGCCAGCAGCCAAGAAGGTAGCGGGGGCTGGGGCGAGCAGTTCTTC. Translated: CASSQEGSGGWGEQFF.

This clonotype was found many times. This chain joins TRBV7-2 and TRBJ1-1; TRBD1 aligns across 7 bases. V shed 5 bases, J shed 0 bases, and the junction held 6 bases outside the gene matches. The V gene's germline CDR1 is SGHTA and CDR2 FQGNSA. This CDR3 is built from 15 residues. CDR3 protein: CASSRQGLMNTEAFF. CDR3 bases: TGTGCCAGCAGCCGACAGGGATTAATGAACACTGAAGCTTTCTTT.

In its sample, this clonotype was seen many times. V gene TRBV2 combines with J gene TRBJ2-5; D gene unclear. This CDR3 has 14 amino acids. V was trimmed by 2 bases and J by 3 bases, leaving 10 bases between them. Germline V CDR1 and CDR2: SNHLY, FYNNEI. CDR3 in DNA: TGTGCCAGCAGTGAAAGGACCGAGAAAGAGACCCAGTACTTC. This sequence encodes CASSERTEKETQYF.

The table lists this clonotype with a few counts. The chain has TRBV9 and TRBJ2-1; possible D gene TRBD1, 5 bases. Germline CDR1 SGDLS, CDR2 YYNGEE. CDR3 size: 15 residues. V dropped 3 bases and J dropped 7 bases, with 17 bases sitting between them. The CDR3 reads CASSGPYVGANEQFF. The CDR3 region has the DNA TGTGCCAGCAGCGGACCCTACGTAGGGGCAAATGAGCAGTTCTTC.

At least ten counts were recorded for this clonotype. V is TRBV29-1 and J is TRBJ2-7, with TRBD1 matching 7 bases. V shed 8 bases and J 0 bases; nucleotides not matched to a gene: 4. Germline values: CDR1 SQVTM, CDR2 ANQGSEA. CDR3 size: 12 residues. This chain's CDR3 is CSSRDSSYEQYF. CDR3 bases: TGCAGCTCCCGGGACAGCTCCTACGAGCAGTACTTC.

This clonotype turned up a few times. The V gene is TRBV29-1, the J gene TRBJ2-3; 8 bases are shared with TRBD1. Germline V gives CDR1 SQVTM, CDR2 ANQGSEA. This CDR3 has 13 amino acids. V gave up 7 bases and J gave up 2 bases; unmatched junction bases: 5. The CDR3: CSAGQGITDTQYF. The CDR3 DNA is TGCAGCGCAGGACAGGGCATCACAGATACGCAGTATTTT.

This clonotype was counted between two and nine times. V is TRBV6-5 and J is TRBJ2-7; TRBD2 agrees at 9 bases. Germline CDR1 reads MNHEY; CDR2 reads SVGAGI. The trim removed 2 bases at V and 1 base at J, leaving 3 bases unmatched. The CDR3 length is 15 residues. CDR3 region: CASSYRLADSYEQYF. CDR3 DNA: TGTGCCAGCAGTTACCGACTAGCGGATTCCTACGAGCAGTACTTC.

The chain carries TRBV3-1 and TRBJ2-5, with D possibly called TRBD1 or TRBD2 (8 bases each). Per germline, CDR1 LGHDT and CDR2 YNNKEL (reference sequence). The CDR3 is 18 residues long. Deletions cut 3 bases from V and 5 bases from J, with 25 bases between. The CDR3 coding sequence is TGTGCCAGCAGCCACTGGTCGGGTTTTAGCGGGGACAGGGAGACCCAGTACTTC. It translates to CASSHWSGFSGDRETQYF.

This clonotype was found a few times. The J gene is TRBJ2-1, the V gene TRBV4-1; 11 nucleotides align to TRBD2. Germline CDR1 reads MGHRA; CDR2 reads YSYEKL. J was trimmed by 7 bases and V by 4 bases; bases with no gene match: 9. This CDR3 contains 16 residues. The CDR3: CASSRKLAGVDNEQFF. CDR3 DNA: TGCGCCAGCAGCCGGAAACTAGCGGGAGTTGATAATGAGCAGTTCTTC.